The entry that follows covers one TCR beta chain sequence. The antigen remains unidentified. The data are from a study of metastatic and nonmetastatic thyroid tumors. Germline V gene data show CDR1 as MNHNS and CDR2 as SASEGT. CDR3 length equals 13 residues. The junction had 2 bases not matched to a gene; V was cut back by 6 bases and J by 10 bases. TCRdb called clones again from the PCR reads with MiXCR. The sample yields 35,000 to 45,000 clones, roughly 12% seen once. All patients were treatment-naive before thyroid surgery. General study findings and limits: It was reported that TCR beta diversity was significantly higher in malignant thyroid tumors than benign nodules, in blood and tumor.

This clonotype was obtained from a male donor with papillary thyroid cancer or a benign thyroid nodule (not recorded which). Some clones in this sample may be carry-over from other donors' samples. The gene calls are TRBV6-1 and TRBJ1-6; 11 bases line up with TRBD1. The source material was blood. The CDR3 loop is CASRGTGGSPLHF. CDR3 nucleotides: TGTGCCAGCAGAGGGACAGGGGGATCACCCCTCCACTTT.